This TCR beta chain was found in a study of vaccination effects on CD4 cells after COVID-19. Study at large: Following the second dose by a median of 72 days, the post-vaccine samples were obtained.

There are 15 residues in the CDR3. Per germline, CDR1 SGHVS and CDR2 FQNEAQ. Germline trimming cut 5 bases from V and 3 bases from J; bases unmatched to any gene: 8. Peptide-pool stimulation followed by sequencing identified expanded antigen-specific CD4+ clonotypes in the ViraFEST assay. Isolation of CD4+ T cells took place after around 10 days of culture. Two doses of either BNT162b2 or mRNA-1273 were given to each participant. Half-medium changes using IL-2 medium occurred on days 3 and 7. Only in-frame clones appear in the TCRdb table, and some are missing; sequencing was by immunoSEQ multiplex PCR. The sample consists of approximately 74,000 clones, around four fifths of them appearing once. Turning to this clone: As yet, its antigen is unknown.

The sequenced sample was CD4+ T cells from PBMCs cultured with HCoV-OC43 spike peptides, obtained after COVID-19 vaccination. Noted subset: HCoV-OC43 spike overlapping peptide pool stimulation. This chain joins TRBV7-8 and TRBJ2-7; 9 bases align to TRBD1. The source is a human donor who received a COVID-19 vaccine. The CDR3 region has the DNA TGTGCCAGCAGCAGGGGACAGGGAGCTCACTACGAGCAGTACGTC. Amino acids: CASSRGQGAHYEQYV.